What follows describes a single T cell receptor (beta chain). Its specificity is not known. This record comes from a study of OX40 agonist ivuxolimab in advanced cancers. Overall study results and limits: CD8+ T cells (on average) carried more expanded clones than CD4+ T cells.

Clones were sequenced by immunoSEQ multiplex PCR, and TCRdb holds only the in-frame ones, with some missing. Found here are around 18,000 clones, over 60% of them singletons; the top ten hold roughly a fifth. Trimming stripped 0 bases from V and 4 bases from J, with 7 bases between. The CDR3 sequence is 13 residues long. CDR1 and CDR2 (germline): SGHRS, YFSETQ. Sequences were derived from CD4+ or CD8+ T cells sorted from blood, sampled in a trial of the OX40 agonist ivuxolimab. The chain carries TRBV5-1 and TRBJ2-5; D call uncertain. This receptor was identified in an adult with an advanced solid tumor such as melanoma, head and neck, liver or kidney cancer. The CDR3 DNA follows: TGCGCCAGCAGCTTGGCGGATTCAGAGACCCAGTACTTC. This codes for CASSLADSETQYF. The full variable domain, in which reference TRBV5-1 and TRBJ2-5 provide the parts outside the CDR3, is KAGVTQTPRYLIKTRGQQVTLSCSPISGHRSVSWYQQTPGQGLQFLFEYFSETQRNKGNFPGRFSGRQFSNSRSEMNVSTLELGDSALYLCASSLADSETQYFGPGTRLLVL.